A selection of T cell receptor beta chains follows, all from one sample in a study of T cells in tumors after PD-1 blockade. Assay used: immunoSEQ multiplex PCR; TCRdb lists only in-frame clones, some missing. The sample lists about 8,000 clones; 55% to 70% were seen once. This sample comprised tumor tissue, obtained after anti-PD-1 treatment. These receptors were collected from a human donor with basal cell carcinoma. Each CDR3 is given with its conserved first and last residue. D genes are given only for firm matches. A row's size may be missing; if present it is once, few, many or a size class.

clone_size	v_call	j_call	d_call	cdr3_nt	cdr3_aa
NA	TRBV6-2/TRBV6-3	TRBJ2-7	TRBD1	TGTGCCAGCAGTTACGCTGAGGGGGCTTTCCCCTACGAGCAGTACTTC	CASSYAEGAFPYEQYF
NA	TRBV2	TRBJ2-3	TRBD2	TGTGCCAGCAGTCTCCAGCGGGAGACAGATACGCAGTATTTT	CASSLQRETDTQYF
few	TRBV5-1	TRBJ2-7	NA	TGCGCCAGCAGCTTGGAGACAGGAATTTCCTACGAGCAGTACTTC	CASSLETGISYEQYF
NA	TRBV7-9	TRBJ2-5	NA	TGTGCCAGCAGCCGCCAAGGTGGCCAAGAGACCCAGTACTTC	CASSRQGGQETQYF
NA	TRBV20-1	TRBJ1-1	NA	TGCAGTGCTGAGGGTGCGGGTGAAGCTTTCTTT	CSAEGAGEAFF
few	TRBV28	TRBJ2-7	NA	TGTGCCAGCAGCCCGACGGGATTCGAGGTCCACGAGCAGTACTTC	CASSPTGFEVHEQYF
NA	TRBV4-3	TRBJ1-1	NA	TGCGCCAGCAGCCATGGAAGACACTGGAACACTGAAGCTTTCTTT	CASSHGRHWNTEAFF
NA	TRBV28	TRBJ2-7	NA	TGTGCCAGCAGCATTGGCCCCGGATGGGACTTC	CASSIGPGWDF
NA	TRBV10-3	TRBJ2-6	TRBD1	TGTGCCATCAGTGAGTGGGACAGGAGGGGGCACTCTGGGGCCAACGTCCTGACTTTC	CAISEWDRRGHSGANVLTF
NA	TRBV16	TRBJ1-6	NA	TGTGCCAGCAGCCCCGAGGTGAGGACGGATTCACCCCTCCACTTT	CASSPEVRTDSPLHF
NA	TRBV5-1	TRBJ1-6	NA	TGCGCCAGCAGCTTGGGCGCCCTGGGGGACTCACCCCTCCACTTT	CASSLGALGDSPLHF
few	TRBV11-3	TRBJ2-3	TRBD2	TGTGCCAGCAGCCTTGAAAAGCTAGCGGGGGGACTCCCTAGCACAGATACGCAGTATTTT	CASSLEKLAGGLPSTDTQYF
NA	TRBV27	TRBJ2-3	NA	TGTGCCAGCAGTTTAACAGATACGCAGTATTTT	CASSLTDTQYF
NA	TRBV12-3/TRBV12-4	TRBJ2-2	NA	TGTGCCAGCAGTTTAGGTCGCCGGGAGCTGTTTTTT	CASSLGRRELFF
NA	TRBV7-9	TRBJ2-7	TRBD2	TGTGCCAGCAGCCCCAGACTAGCGGGAGTTGGCGAGCAGTACTTC	CASSPRLAGVGEQYF
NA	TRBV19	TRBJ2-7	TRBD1	TGTGCCAGTAGTGTGACAGGGCTCGCCTACGAGCAGTACTTC	CASSVTGLAYEQYF
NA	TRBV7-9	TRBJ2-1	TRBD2	TGTGCCAGCAGCTCACCCGGACTAGCCAATGAGCAGTTCTTC	CASSSPGLANEQFF
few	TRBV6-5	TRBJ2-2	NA	TGTGCCAGCAGGCCCGGGACATGGAACGGGGAGCTGTTTTTT	CASRPGTWNGELFF
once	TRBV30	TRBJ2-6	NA	TGTGCTTCAGGATCCGACCTCTCTGGGGCCAACGTCCTGACTTTC	CASGSDLSGANVLTF
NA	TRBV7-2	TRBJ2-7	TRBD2	TGTGCCAGCAGCCCCCCGGGAGGCACCTACGAGCAGTACTTC	CASSPPGGTYEQYF
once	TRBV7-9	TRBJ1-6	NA	TGTGCCAGCAGCTTAGGTGGGGATTTCGGCTCACCCCTCCACTTT	CASSLGGDFGSPLHF
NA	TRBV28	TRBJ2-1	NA	TGTGCCAGCAGTTTAAATGGTGTCCTGCAGTTCTTC	CASSLNGVLQFF
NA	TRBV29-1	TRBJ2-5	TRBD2	TGCAGCGTTGAAGTCCTTGCGGGGGTACAGCAAGAGACCCAGTACTTC	CSVEVLAGVQQETQYF
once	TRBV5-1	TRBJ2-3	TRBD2	TGCGCCAGCAGCCCGGGACTAGCTTCAGATACGCAGTATTTT	CASSPGLASDTQYF
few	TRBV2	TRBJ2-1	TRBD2	TGTGCCAGCAGTGAAGGGGGGGCGCGGGAGGGGAGCTCCTACAATGAGCAGTTCTTC	CASSEGGAREGSSYNEQFF
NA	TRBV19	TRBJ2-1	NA	TGTGCCAGTAGTCCACTCATGGATGAGCAGTTCTTC	CASSPLMDEQFF
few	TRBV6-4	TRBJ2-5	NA	TGTGCCAGCAGTGACGTGGAAAATGGTCCCCAGTACTTC	CASSDVENGPQYF
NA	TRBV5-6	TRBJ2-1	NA	TGTGCCAGCAGCTTGGCTAGCGACTACAATGAGCAGTTCTTC	CASSLASDYNEQFF
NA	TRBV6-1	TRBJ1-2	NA	TGTGCCAGCAGTGAAGGGGGCGTTCCGGAGGGCTACACCTTC	CASSEGGVPEGYTF
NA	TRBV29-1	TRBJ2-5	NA	TGCAGCGTGGAGGGGGGCGGGGAGACCCAGTACTTC	CSVEGGGETQYF